Shown below are 20 T cell receptor beta chains from a single sample sequenced in a study of blood T cell repertoires in COVID-19. Libraries were prepared by immunoSEQ multiplex PCR; TCRdb keeps only in-frame clonotypes and omits some of them. The sample holds approximately 300,000 clones, 75% to 90% seen once. The source material was PBMCs or T cells enriched from blood (not recorded which). The source of these receptors is a woman in her thirties who had been exposed to COVID-19.

The V call is TRBV6-5, the J call TRBJ1-5; TRBD1 is a possible D gene (5 bases). CDR3 size: 15 residues. Germline CDR1 reads MNHEY; CDR2 reads SVGAGI. V was trimmed by 2 bases and J by 6 bases, leaving 14 bases between them. CDR3 in amino acids: CASSYGAGLSQPQHF. CDR3 bases: TGTGCCAGCAGTTACGGTGCAGGGCTAAGTCAGCCCCAGCATTTT.

The rearrangement uses TRBV27 and TRBJ2-5; 11 positions agree with TRBD2. The junction had 3 bases not matched to a gene; V was cut back by 2 bases and J by 4 bases. This CDR3 is built from 15 residues. CDR1 and CDR2 from the germline V gene are MNHEY and SMNVEV (reference sequence). The CDR3 nucleotides read TGTGCCAGCAGTTTAACTAGCGGGAGTATAGAGACCCAGTACTTC. Residues: CASSLTSGSIETQYF.

The chain recombines TRBV19 with TRBJ2-5; maybe TRBD1 (5 bases). This CDR3 is built from 16 residues. Trimming took off 1 base at V and 1 base at J, with 13 bases between the two ends. The germline V gene has CDR1 LNHDA and CDR2 SQIVND (reference sequence). As DNA, the CDR3 is TGTGCCAGTAGTATAGTTGGTGGTAGGGGCCAAGAGACCCAGTACTTC. It encodes CASSIVGGRGQETQYF.

V and J are TRBV30 and TRBJ1-3, with unresolved D. Germline assignment: CDR1 GTSNPN and CDR2 SVGIG (reference sequence). Trimming left V 3 bases short and J 7 bases short, with 13 bases between. This CDR3 contains 13 residues. CDR3: CAWRADVRNTIYF. The CDR3, as DNA: TGTGCCTGGAGGGCGGATGTACGGAACACCATATATTTT. The variable domain in full, with the rest retrieved from reference TRBV30 and TRBJ1-3, is SQTIHQWPATLVQPVGSPLSLECTVEGTSNPNLYWYRQAAGRGLQLLFYSVGIGQISSEVPQNLSASRPQDRQFILSSKKLLLSDSGFYLCAWRADVRNTIYFGEGSWLTVV.

CDR3 region: CASSPREAGELFF. The CDR3 nucleotides read TGTGCCAGCAGCCCGCGGGAGGCCGGGGAGCTGTTTTTT. This chain joins TRBV7-3 and TRBJ2-2, with TRBD2 matching 8 bases. J gave up 6 bases and V 5 bases, and 2 bases lay outside the gene matches. Germline V gene sequence: CDR1 SGHTA, CDR2 FQGTGA. This CDR3 spans 13 amino acids.

Remarks on this clone: The same CDR3 also results from other DNA sequences found in this sample. The V call is TRBV5-1, the J call TRBJ2-5; 10 bases map to TRBD1. CDR3 length: 14 residues. The germline CDR1 and CDR2 sequences are SGHRS and YFSETQ. The V gene end was trimmed by 4 bases and the J gene end by 3 bases; junction bases not matched to a gene: 3. DNA for the CDR3: TGCGCCAGCAGCCTCGGGACAGGGGAAGAGACCCAGTACTTC. Encoded protein: CASSLGTGEETQYF.

CDR3 region: CASSTGRGVGYGYTF. The CDR3 DNA follows: TGTGCCAGCAGCACCGGGAGAGGGGTCGGGTATGGCTACACCTTC. This chain connects TRBV6-5 to TRBJ1-2; D possibly corresponds to TRBD1 (5 bases). The CDR3 loop spans 15 amino acids. Germline V gene lookup returns CDR1 MNHEY and CDR2 SVGAGI. V lost 6 bases to trimming and J lost 5 bases, with 19 bases between them.

The chain links TRBV19 to TRBJ1-2; TRBD1 matches 10 bases. Germline V gives CDR1 LNHDA, CDR2 SQIVND (reference sequence). The CDR3 contains 13 residues. Losses at the gene ends were 6 bases for V and 10 bases for J; bases not matched to a gene: 8. Here the CDR3 reads CASRTTGGIDYTF. CDR3 DNA sequence: TGTGCCAGTAGGACGACAGGGGGCATCGACTACACCTTC.

The chain couples TRBV27 to TRBJ2-2, with 9 bases matching TRBD2. Germline CDR1 is MNHEY and CDR2 is SMNVEV (reference sequence). The CDR3 runs 16 residues. The J segment lost 4 bases and the V segment lost 5 bases, leaving 8 bases of the junction unmatched. CDR3 nucleotide sequence: TGTGCCAGCAGTACCATAGCGGGAGTCGCCACCGGGGAGCTGTTTTTT. Translating gives CASSTIAGVATGELFF.

The chain joins TRBV27 to TRBJ1-5; D possibly corresponds to TRBD1 (5 bases). There are 13 residues in the CDR3. CDR1 is MNHEY and CDR2 is SMNVEV in the germline V gene (reference sequence). The germline V and J ends were trimmed by 2 bases and 7 bases, with 9 bases remaining between them. The CDR3 here is CASSLKGIQPQHF. The CDR3 nucleotides are TGTGCCAGCAGTTTAAAGGGGATACAGCCCCAGCATTTT.

The chain joins TRBV4-2 to TRBJ2-7, with TRBD1 as a possible D gene (5 bases). V lost 10 bases, J lost 0 bases, and 16 bases lay in between. This CDR3 comprises 14 residues. Germline lookup yields CDR1 LGHNA and CDR2 YNFKEQ. CDR3 loop: CATKTVPSSYEQYF. Written as DNA, the CDR3 is TGTGCCACAAAGACAGTCCCCAGCTCCTACGAGCAGTACTTC.

This chain uses TRBV5-1 with TRBJ2-2, with D perhaps matching TRBD1 (5 bases). In germline, CDR1 is SGHRS, CDR2 YFSETQ. The CDR3 has 14 amino acids. Trimming left V 5 bases short and J 3 bases short, with 11 bases between. CDR3 DNA: TGCGCCAGCAGGGGGCGCCCCGACACCGGGGAGCTGTTTTTT. Protein sequence: CASRGRPDTGELFF.

The chain couples TRBV7-2 to TRBJ2-3, with a tentative D call TRBD2 (7 bases). Deletions cut 3 bases from V and 4 bases from J, with 23 bases between. CDR1 and CDR2 (germline): SGHTA, FQGNSA. The CDR3 contains 18 residues. In DNA, the CDR3 is TGTGCCAGCAGCTTCTTTAGTCTCGCGGGGGCCGTGGCAGATACGCAGTATTTT. Amino acids: CASSFFSLAGAVADTQYF.

The chain has TRBV28 and TRBJ1-2, with a tentative D call TRBD1 (6 bases). V was trimmed by 5 bases and J by 3 bases, leaving 13 bases between them. Germline loops: CDR1 MDHEN, CDR2 SYDVKM. The length of the CDR3 is 14 residues. The CDR3 DNA reads TGTGCCAGCAGTCCGGGGACATTTCACTATGGCTACACCTTC. Residues: CASSPGTFHYGYTF.

V usage is TRBV28 and J usage is TRBJ2-1, with 8 bases fitting TRBD2. The germline gives CDR1 MDHEN, CDR2 SYDVKM. This CDR3 is 13 amino acids long. J gave up 8 bases and V 8 bases, and 8 bases lay outside the gene matches. The CDR3 loop is CASHQSGSDEQFF. DNA for the CDR3: TGTGCCAGCCATCAAAGCGGGAGCGATGAGCAGTTCTTC.

The gene calls are TRBV6-5 and TRBJ1-1; 8 bases are a match to TRBD1. The CDR3 extends over 16 amino acids. Per germline, CDR1 MNHEY and CDR2 SVGAGI. V lost 1 base to trimming and J lost 1 base; unmatched junction nucleotides: 5. The CDR3 loop reads CASSYFGQGGNTEAFF. CDR3 nucleotide sequence: TGTGCCAGCAGTTACTTTGGACAGGGTGGGAACACTGAAGCTTTCTTT.

V is TRBV18 and J is TRBJ2-6, with a weak D call TRBD2 (5 bases). The CDR3 loop spans 14 amino acids. Germline CDR1 is KGHSH and CDR2 is LQKENI. V was trimmed by 6 bases and J by 0 bases, leaving 6 bases between them. CDR3 sequence (DNA): TGTGCCAGCTCGCGGGTCTCTGGGGCCAACGTCCTGACTTTC. It specifies CASSRVSGANVLTF. Using reference TRBV18 and TRBJ2-6 for the parts outside the CDR3, the full variable domain is NAGVMQNPRHLVRRRGQEARLRCSPMKGHSHVYWYRQLPEEGLKFMVYLQKENIIDESGMPKERFSAEFPKEGPSILRIQQVVRGDSAAYFCASSRVSGANVLTFGAGSRLTVL.

The V gene is TRBV11-2, the J gene TRBJ2-7; tentatively, D is TRBD2 (6 bases). Germline values: CDR1 SGHAT, CDR2 FQNNGV. The ends were cut back, 0 bases at V and 4 bases at J, with 13 bases in the middle. This CDR3 spans 15 amino acids. In DNA, the CDR3 is TGTGCCAGCAGCTTAGAGGGGGGAGGCTTTTACGAGCAGTACTTC. Its protein is CASSLEGGGFYEQYF.

This chain connects TRBV2 to TRBJ1-1; D gene unclear. This CDR3 has 15 amino acids. Germline V gene data show CDR1 as SNHLY and CDR2 as FYNNEI. The V end was cut by 6 bases, the J end by 8 bases, with 22 bases between. The CDR3 DNA sequence: TGTGCCAGCAGCGAGAGCCGGGCTAGCTTTTTAGAAGCTTTCTTT. It specifies CASSESRASFLEAFF.

The CDR3: CASSVGQGAFQPQHF. The CDR3 nucleotides are TGTGCCAGCAGCGTGGGACAGGGGGCTTTTCAGCCCCAGCATTTT. This chain links TRBV9 with TRBJ1-5; 12 bases map to TRBD1. Unmatched junction bases numbered 3, after V lost 2 bases and J lost 6 bases. The CDR3 runs 15 residues. CDR1 is SGDLS and CDR2 is YYNGEE in the germline V gene.